This T cell receptor (beta chain) was found in a study of technical replicates of blood from a handful of donors. Sequenced by immunoSEQ multiplex PCR; TCRdb stores in-frame clones only, minus some. The table has tens of thousands of clones, roughly 94% seen once. The clonotype originates from a human donor in good health. Sequenced input: T cells isolated from PBMCs.

The CDR3 DNA reads as TGTGCCAGCAGCTTAGGGGCAGCTAACTATGGCTACACCTTC. Its protein is CASSLGAANYGYTF. V usage is TRBV7-9 and J usage is TRBJ1-2; D is undetermined. The length of the CDR3 is 14 residues. Germline loops: CDR1 SEHNR, CDR2 FQNEAQ (reference sequence). Trimming stripped 1 base from V and 0 bases from J, with 6 bases between.